This T cell receptor beta chain originates from a study of Graves' ophthalmopathy and Graves' hyperthyroidism. Looking at the study overall: Peripheral blood samples were taken at initial diagnosis, before any treatment. Whole-study results and caveats: The model forecast ophthalmopathy progression, reaching roughly 70% sensitivity and 72% to 80% specificity.

RNA transcripts were the template, and TCR beta CDR3 regions were amplified from them. The authors performed first-round RT-PCR with HTBI primers and then a second-round multiplex PCR. TCRdb passed the multiplex PCR reads through MiXCR, listing each CDR3 protein once. The profile shows about 380,000 distinct CDR3 sequences, less than 20% of them singletons. CDR1 ENHRY and CDR2 SYGVKD come from the germline V gene. Trimming removed 4 bases from V and 2 bases from J, with 8 bases in between. This CDR3 contains 14 residues. Of note for this clonotype: Its antigen is unknown.

This sequence joins TRBV10-3 and TRBJ2-2, with D possibly being TRBD1 (6 bases). The sequencing sample was made of peripheral blood. The TCR originated in a woman between 18 and 29 years old with stable Graves' hyperthyroidism. The CDR3, as DNA: TGTGCCATCAGTGGGGGGCCTAACACCGGGGAGCTGTTTTTT. It is translated as CAISGGPNTGELFF.